This record concerns one T cell receptor (beta chain) sequence. In this sample, this clonotype turned up a few times. Its antigen specificity is not known. No clone much larger than this one lies a single base away; base qualities are absent. Relative to germline, V is 5 bases shorter and J is 6 bases shorter, with 13 bases between their ends. The CDR3 runs 13 residues from the cysteine to the phenylalanine. Only the CDR3 portion is preserved as DNA: 39 bases, with reading frame beginning at the first base. Via the germline V gene, CDR1 is MDHEN and CDR2 SYDVKM. Systemically healthy Caucasian individuals from Russia, 35 to 40 in total and aged about 6 to 100 years, were included as donors. About 10 milliliters of peripheral blood were collected from each donor into EDTA-treated Vacutainer tubes. Ficoll-Paque density-gradient centrifugation was used to isolate PBMCs, with at least 6.5 million per sample. Total RNA was extracted from PBMCs with Trizol reagent, with at least 6 micrograms obtained per sample. Naive CD45RAhigh/CD27high T cell percentages were measured by flow cytometry on a PBMC aliquot from every donor.

The data stem from a study of blood T cells in healthy people across ages (dated by TCRdb to between 2014 and 2016). Broadly, across the study: Template switching captured roughly one uniquely barcoded TCR beta cDNA molecule per two T cells in model experiments. The study measured age-related changes in TCR beta repertoire diversity using deep sequencing normalized with unique cDNA molecular identifiers. Donors were grouped into four age groups: young (average approximately 15 years), middle-aged (less than 40), aged (about 60) and long-lived (approximately 75). To avoid experimental bias, donors of different ages were distributed randomly across sequencing lanes. Using the same blood draw, the study looked at two additional independent replicas of 1 million unique cDNA reads for two donors, one aged 18 to 29 and the other aged 80 or older.

Results and caveats for the whole study, not just this receptor: Compared with the aged group, more naive CD4+ T cells, fewer expanded clones and increased TCR diversity were shown by the long-lived group, suggesting age selection. Observed TCR beta diversity correlated strongly with the percentage of naive T cells measured by flow cytometry. As age increased, observed TCR beta diversity per million T cells dropped in a roughly linear way, and a significant reduction was already evident by age 40. Bulk unsorted PBMC profiling prevented conclusive comparison of naive and antigen-experienced compartments. The CMV infection status of donors was not known, potentially confounding age-related changes in expanded clonotypes. Estimates of total diversity based on one million sequenced T cells were regarded as lower bounds and as underestimates.

Library construction relied on 5' RACE. Sequencing relied on an Illumina HiSeq 2500. A second PCR of about 6 to 12 cycles was run with a J-beta primer mix and a sample-barcoded 5' primer. Each TCR beta cDNA molecule received a unique molecular identifier from a template-switch 5' adaptor carrying 12 random nucleotides. Each sample yielded at least 2.5 million CDR3-containing paired-end reads. First-strand cDNA synthesis was performed from all RNA using the Mint cDNA synthesis kit, with priming by a TRBC-specific oligonucleotide. After uracil-DNA glycosylase treatment, a first 18-cycle PCR used universal primers M1SS and BC2_uni_R on all cDNA. From the authors' description of their analysis: Normalization of each sample was performed by random selection of 1 million high-quality reads, each carrying a distinct molecular identifier. Instead of being binned into consensus sequences, reads that shared molecular identifiers were thrown out. MiTCR, with a Q25 quality threshold and the strictest error-elimination algorithm, was used for CDR3 identification, clonotype clustering and error correction. A nonparametric unseen species model using Euler transformation provided a lower-bound estimate of total TCR beta diversity. The public reads were reprocessed in TCRdb via fastp at Q25 and MiXCR, keeping in-frame beta chains. Entries are consolidated by CDR3 protein sequence, retaining the most common genes and DNA. TCRdb's processing, not the authors' own work, is the source of the V and J calls. A total of 1,500,000 or so distinct CDR3 sequences appear in this sample, roughly 64% of them only once. The top ten hold 6.5% to 8.5% of the sample.

This TCR came from a man aged 18 to 35 in good health. The sample consisted of blood. The chain couples TRBV28 to TRBJ1-1; a weak D assignment points to TRBD1 (6 bases agree). The CDR3 region reads CASSTPDRSEAFF. The DNA sequence is TGTGCCAGCAGTACGCCCGACAGGTCTGAAGCTTTCTTT.